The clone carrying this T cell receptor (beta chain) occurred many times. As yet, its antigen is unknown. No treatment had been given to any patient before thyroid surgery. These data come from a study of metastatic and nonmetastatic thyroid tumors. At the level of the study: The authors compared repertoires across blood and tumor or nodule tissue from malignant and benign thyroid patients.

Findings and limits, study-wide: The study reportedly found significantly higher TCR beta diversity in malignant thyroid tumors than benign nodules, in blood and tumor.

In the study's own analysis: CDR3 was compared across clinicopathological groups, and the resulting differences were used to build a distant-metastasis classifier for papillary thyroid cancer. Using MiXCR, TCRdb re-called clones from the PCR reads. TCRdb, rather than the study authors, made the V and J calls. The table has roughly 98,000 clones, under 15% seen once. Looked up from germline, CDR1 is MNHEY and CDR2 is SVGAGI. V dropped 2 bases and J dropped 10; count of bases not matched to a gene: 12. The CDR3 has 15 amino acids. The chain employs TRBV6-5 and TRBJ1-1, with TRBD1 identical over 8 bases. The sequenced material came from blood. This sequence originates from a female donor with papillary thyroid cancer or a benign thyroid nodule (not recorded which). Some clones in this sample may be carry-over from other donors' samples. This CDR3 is CASSYRVRQGARAFF. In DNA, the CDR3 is TGTGCCAGCAGTTACAGGGTGCGGCAGGGGGCGCGAGCTTTCTTT.